This TCR beta chain was retrieved from a study of blood T cell repertoires in COVID-19. Study as a whole: Some COVID-19 samples were acute and others convalescent; all came from the United States, Italy and Spain.

This CDR3 has 15 residues. Germline loops: CDR1 SGHDT, CDR2 YYEEEE. Unmatched junction bases numbered 10, after V lost 3 bases and J lost 10 bases. Some clones are missing from TCRdb's copy, which holds only in-frame ones; the method was immunoSEQ multiplex PCR. The table shows about 240,000 clones, with just under 85% occurring only once. The sequence was collected from a woman older than 75 with acute or convalescent COVID-19. The rearrangement uses TRBV5-6 and TRBJ1-6; 7 bases agree with TRBD1. Sequencing was performed on peripheral blood. For the CDR3, the DNA is TGTGCCAGCAGCTACACAGAGGGGGCTGGATCACCCCTCCACTTT. Its translation: CASSYTEGAGSPLHF.